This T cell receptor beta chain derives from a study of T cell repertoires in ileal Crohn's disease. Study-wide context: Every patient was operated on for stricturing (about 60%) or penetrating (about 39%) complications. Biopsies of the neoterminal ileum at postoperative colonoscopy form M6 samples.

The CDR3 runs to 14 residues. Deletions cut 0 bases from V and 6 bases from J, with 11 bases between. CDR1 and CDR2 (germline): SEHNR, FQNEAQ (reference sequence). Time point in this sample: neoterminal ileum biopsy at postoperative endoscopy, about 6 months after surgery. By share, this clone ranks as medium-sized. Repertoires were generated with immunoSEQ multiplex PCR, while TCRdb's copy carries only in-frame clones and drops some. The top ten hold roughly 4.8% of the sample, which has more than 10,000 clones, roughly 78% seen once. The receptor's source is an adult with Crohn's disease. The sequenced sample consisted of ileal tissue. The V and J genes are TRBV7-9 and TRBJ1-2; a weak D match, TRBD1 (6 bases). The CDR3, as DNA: TGTGCCAGCAGCTTAGCAGACAGGTGGAATGGCTACACCTTC. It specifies CASSLADRWNGYTF.